Listed below are T cell receptor beta chains from one sample, sequenced in a study of Ad26.COV2.S vaccination and SARS-CoV-2 variants. Sequencing was performed with immunoSEQ multiplex PCR; in TCRdb, only in-frame clones are kept and a portion is missing. The profile shows over 400,000 clones, roughly 91% of them singletons. This sample comprised peripheral blood, obtained in a trial of Ad26.COV2.S vaccine versus placebo. These receptors were obtained from a person between 18 and 59 years old who received the Ad26.COV2.S COVID-19 vaccine or a placebo. Both conserved end residues are part of each CDR3. A clone size is listed for some rows: how often the clone was seen (once, few, many), or a class if it is expanded.

j_gene: TRBJ2-7
v_gene: TRBV7-8
abundance: NA
CDR3aa: CASSLNYLGGQTSYEQYF

j_gene: TRBJ2-3
v_gene: TRBV10-3
abundance: NA
CDR3aa: CAISGGGGIPSTDTQYF

j_gene: TRBJ2-4
v_gene: TRBV5-1
abundance: NA
CDR3aa: CASSLVREVSKNIQYF

j_gene: TRBJ2-1
v_gene: TRBV29-1
abundance: NA
CDR3aa: CSVERTSGSNEQFF

j_gene: TRBJ2-5
v_gene: TRBV7-9
abundance: NA
CDR3aa: CASSGWEPQETQYF

j_gene: TRBJ2-1
v_gene: TRBV11-2
abundance: NA
CDR3aa: CASSFQGFGSYNEQFF

j_gene: TRBJ2-5
v_gene: TRBV15
abundance: NA
CDR3aa: CATSRDWSGEETQYF

j_gene: TRBJ2-7
v_gene: TRBV3-1/TRBV3-2
abundance: NA
CDR3aa: CASSPVGLGPYEQYF

j_gene: TRBJ2-2
v_gene: TRBV14
abundance: NA
CDR3aa: CASSQDLIGTGELFF

j_gene: TRBJ2-1
v_gene: TRBV6-1
abundance: NA
CDR3aa: CASSEAGTSAYNEQFF

j_gene: TRBJ1-1
v_gene: TRBV20-1
abundance: NA
CDR3aa: CSAILQRAFF

j_gene: TRBJ1-6
v_gene: TRBV4-2
abundance: NA
CDR3aa: CASSQGQLDNSPLHF

j_gene: TRBJ2-2
v_gene: TRBV6-4
abundance: NA
CDR3aa: CASSGQGRGPNTGELFF

j_gene: TRBJ2-3
v_gene: TRBV9
abundance: NA
CDR3aa: CASSEGTDIFTDTQYF

j_gene: TRBJ2-7
v_gene: TRBV19
abundance: NA
CDR3aa: CASSERLVASYEQYF

j_gene: TRBJ2-7
v_gene: TRBV28
abundance: NA
CDR3aa: CASSAPQGSRIYEQYF

j_gene: TRBJ2-3
v_gene: TRBV10-1
abundance: NA
CDR3aa: CASSEGGTDTQYF

j_gene: TRBJ2-5
v_gene: TRBV7-2
abundance: NA
CDR3aa: CASSFVSGSETQYF

j_gene: TRBJ1-3
v_gene: TRBV5-4
abundance: NA
CDR3aa: CASRAGGDGNTIYF

j_gene: TRBJ1-2
v_gene: TRBV5-1
abundance: NA
CDR3aa: CASSMPGQGRHYGYTF

j_gene: TRBJ2-1
v_gene: TRBV28
abundance: NA
CDR3aa: CASSLGGQRRNEQFF

j_gene: TRBJ2-7
v_gene: TRBV19
abundance: once
CDR3aa: CASSIVQGNEQYF

j_gene: TRBJ2-5
v_gene: TRBV7-9
abundance: NA
CDR3aa: CASSLREQVKETQYF

j_gene: TRBJ2-1
v_gene: TRBV19
abundance: NA
CDR3aa: CASSIRRGRTYNEQFF

j_gene: TRBJ2-5
v_gene: TRBV27
abundance: NA
CDR3aa: CASRPEYRALQETQYF

j_gene: TRBJ2-1
v_gene: TRBV25-1
abundance: NA
CDR3aa: CASSGGNEQFF

j_gene: TRBJ1-5
v_gene: TRBV19
abundance: NA
CDR3aa: CASMTTDHSNQPQHF

j_gene: TRBJ2-7
v_gene: TRBV18
abundance: NA
CDR3aa: CASSPGRNSYEQYF

j_gene: TRBJ2-1
v_gene: TRBV14
abundance: NA
CDR3aa: CASSQTRTSYNEQFF

j_gene: TRBJ2-3
v_gene: TRBV3-1/TRBV3-2
abundance: NA
CDR3aa: CASSHGTSGLTDTQYF

j_gene: TRBJ2-1
v_gene: TRBV5-1
abundance: NA
CDR3aa: CASSWTGSGRAHEQFF

j_gene: TRBJ1-6
v_gene: TRBV19
abundance: NA
CDR3aa: CATQTGTYNSPLHF

j_gene: TRBJ2-7
v_gene: TRBV7-9
abundance: NA
CDR3aa: CASSRQGSYEQYF

j_gene: TRBJ2-7
v_gene: TRBV18
abundance: NA
CDR3aa: CASSPSGPNYEQYF

j_gene: TRBJ2-7
v_gene: TRBV27
abundance: NA
CDR3aa: CASSEEAGALYEQYF

j_gene: TRBJ2-1
v_gene: TRBV7-6
abundance: once
CDR3aa: CASSLVGGGLAQANEQFF

j_gene: TRBJ1-1
v_gene: TRBV14
abundance: NA
CDR3aa: CASSLRGGNTEAFF

j_gene: TRBJ2-1
v_gene: TRBV7-9
abundance: NA
CDR3aa: CASSSRTGYNEQFF

j_gene: TRBJ1-5
v_gene: TRBV4-2
abundance: once
CDR3aa: CASSRDRGGNQPQHF

j_gene: TRBJ2-1
v_gene: TRBV27
abundance: NA
CDR3aa: CASTTRSGLSYNEQFF

j_gene: TRBJ2-7
v_gene: TRBV9
abundance: once
CDR3aa: CASSVTRASGRSEQYF

j_gene: TRBJ2-3
v_gene: TRBV10-3
abundance: NA
CDR3aa: CAISDWGTTRVTQYF

j_gene: TRBJ2-7
v_gene: TRBV7-2
abundance: once
CDR3aa: CASSPDRREQYF

j_gene: TRBJ2-7
v_gene: TRBV6-2/TRBV6-3
abundance: NA
CDR3aa: CASSYPGQGPYEQYF

j_gene: TRBJ2-7
v_gene: TRBV11-2
abundance: NA
CDR3aa: CASSLERQSYEQYF

j_gene: TRBJ1-2
v_gene: TRBV28
abundance: NA
CDR3aa: CASRWGGAVLNYGYTF

j_gene: TRBJ2-3
v_gene: TRBV6-1
abundance: NA
CDR3aa: CASSEFHRGITDTQYF

j_gene: TRBJ1-1
v_gene: TRBV5-1
abundance: NA
CDR3aa: CASSLRAGGRVTEAFF

j_gene: TRBJ1-2
v_gene: TRBV6-1
abundance: NA
CDR3aa: CASSEGALGGYTF

j_gene: TRBJ2-7
v_gene: TRBV28
abundance: NA
CDR3aa: CASSLWESGANYEQYF

j_gene: TRBJ2-3
v_gene: TRBV19
abundance: NA
CDR3aa: CASSIGTVGGSPDTQYF

j_gene: TRBJ2-1
v_gene: TRBV14
abundance: NA
CDR3aa: CASSQVLAGISYSEQFF

j_gene: TRBJ2-5
v_gene: TRBV6-1
abundance: NA
CDR3aa: CASSEPRLAGVGVETQYF

j_gene: TRBJ2-5
v_gene: TRBV14
abundance: NA
CDR3aa: CASSQGVWQYQETQYF